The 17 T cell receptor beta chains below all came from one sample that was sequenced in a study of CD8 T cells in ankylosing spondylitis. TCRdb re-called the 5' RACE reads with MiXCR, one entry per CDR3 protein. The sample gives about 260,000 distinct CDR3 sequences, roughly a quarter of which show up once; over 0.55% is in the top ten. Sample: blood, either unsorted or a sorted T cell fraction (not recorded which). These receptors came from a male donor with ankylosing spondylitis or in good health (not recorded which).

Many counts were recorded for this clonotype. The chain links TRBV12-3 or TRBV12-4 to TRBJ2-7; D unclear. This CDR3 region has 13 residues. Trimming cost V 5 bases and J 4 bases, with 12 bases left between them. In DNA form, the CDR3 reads TGTGCCAGCAGTCCGGCAGAGGAATACGAGCAGTACTTC. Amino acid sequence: CASSPAEEYEQYF.

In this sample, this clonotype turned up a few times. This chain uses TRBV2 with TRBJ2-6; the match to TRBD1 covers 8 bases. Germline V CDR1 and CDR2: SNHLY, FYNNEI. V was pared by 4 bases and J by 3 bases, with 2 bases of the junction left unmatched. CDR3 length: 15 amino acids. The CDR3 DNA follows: TGTGCCAGCAGTGTACAGGGGGATGGGGCCAACGTCCTGACTTTC. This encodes CASSVQGDGANVLTF.

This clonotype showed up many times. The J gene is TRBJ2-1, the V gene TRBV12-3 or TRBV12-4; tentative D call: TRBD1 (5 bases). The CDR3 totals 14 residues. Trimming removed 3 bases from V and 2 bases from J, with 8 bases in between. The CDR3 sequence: CASSLAGPYNEQFF. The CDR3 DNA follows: TGTGCCAGCAGTTTGGCAGGGCCCTACAATGAGCAGTTCTTC.

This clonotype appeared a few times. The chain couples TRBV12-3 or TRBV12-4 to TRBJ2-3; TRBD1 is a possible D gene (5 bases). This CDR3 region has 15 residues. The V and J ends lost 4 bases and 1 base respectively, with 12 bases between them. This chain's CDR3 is CASSSQGKRTDTQYF. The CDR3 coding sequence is TGTGCCAGCAGTTCCCAGGGCAAACGCACAGATACGCAGTATTTT.

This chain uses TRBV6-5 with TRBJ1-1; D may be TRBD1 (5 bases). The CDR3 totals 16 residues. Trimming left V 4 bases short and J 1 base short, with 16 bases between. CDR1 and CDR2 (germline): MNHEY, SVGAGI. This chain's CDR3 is CASSSALRDGNTEAFF. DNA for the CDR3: TGTGCCAGCAGTTCCGCCTTACGGGACGGGAACACTGAAGCTTTCTTT.

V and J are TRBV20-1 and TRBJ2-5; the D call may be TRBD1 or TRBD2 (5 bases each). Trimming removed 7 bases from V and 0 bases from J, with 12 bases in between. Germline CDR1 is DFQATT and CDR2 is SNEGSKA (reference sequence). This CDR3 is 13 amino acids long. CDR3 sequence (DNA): TGCAGTGGCAGATGGGGGAACCAAGAGACCCAGTACTTC. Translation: CSGRWGNQETQYF.

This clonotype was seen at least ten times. CDR3 region: CASSLSGLNTGELFF. CDR3 nucleotides: TGCGCCAGCAGCCTTAGCGGACTGAACACCGGGGAGCTGTTTTTT. The chain is built from TRBV5-1 and TRBJ2-2, with a tentative D call TRBD2 (6 bases). CDR3 length: 15 amino acids. From germline, CDR1 is SGHRS and CDR2 YFSETQ. With 4 bases removed from V and 1 base from J, the gap between germline ends came to 11 bases.

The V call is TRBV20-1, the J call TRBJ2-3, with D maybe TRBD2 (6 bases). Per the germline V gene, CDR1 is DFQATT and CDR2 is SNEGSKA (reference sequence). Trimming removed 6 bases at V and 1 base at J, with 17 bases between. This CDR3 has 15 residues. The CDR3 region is CSADSRRGGTDTQYF. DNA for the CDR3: TGCAGTGCGGACTCTCGGCGGGGCGGCACAGATACGCAGTATTTT.

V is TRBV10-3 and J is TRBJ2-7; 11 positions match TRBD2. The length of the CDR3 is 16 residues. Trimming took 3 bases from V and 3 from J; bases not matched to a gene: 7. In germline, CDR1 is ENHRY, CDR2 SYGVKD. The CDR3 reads CAISEGPSGGIYEQYF. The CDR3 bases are TGTGCCATCAGTGAAGGCCCTAGCGGGGGGATCTACGAGCAGTACTTC.

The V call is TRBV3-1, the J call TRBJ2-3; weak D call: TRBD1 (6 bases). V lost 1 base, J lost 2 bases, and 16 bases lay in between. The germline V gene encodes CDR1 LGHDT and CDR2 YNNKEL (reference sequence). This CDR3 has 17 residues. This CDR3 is CASSQGDGGELTDTQYF. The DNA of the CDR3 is TGTGCCAGCAGCCAAGGGGATGGGGGCGAGCTCACAGATACGCAGTATTTT.

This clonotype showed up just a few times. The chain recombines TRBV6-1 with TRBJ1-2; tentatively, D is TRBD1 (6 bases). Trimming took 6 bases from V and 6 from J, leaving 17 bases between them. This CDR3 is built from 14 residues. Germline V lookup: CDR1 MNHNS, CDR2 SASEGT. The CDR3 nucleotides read TGTGCCAGCAGGGGCAACAGGGTCGGCGATGGCTACACCTTC. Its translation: CASRGNRVGDGYTF.

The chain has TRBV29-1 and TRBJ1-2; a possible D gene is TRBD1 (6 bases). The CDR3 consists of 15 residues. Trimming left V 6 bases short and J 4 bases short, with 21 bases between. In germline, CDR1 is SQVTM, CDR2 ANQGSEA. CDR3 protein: CSVALGTSPSYGYTF. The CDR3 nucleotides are TGCAGCGTCGCCCTGGGGACAAGTCCCTCCTATGGCTACACCTTC.

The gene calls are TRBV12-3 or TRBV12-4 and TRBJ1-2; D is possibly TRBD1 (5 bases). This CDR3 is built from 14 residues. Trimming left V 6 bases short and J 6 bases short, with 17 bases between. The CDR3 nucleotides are TGTGCCAGCAGCTCCCCCATTGGGGCCGATGGCTACACCTTC. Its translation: CASSSPIGADGYTF.

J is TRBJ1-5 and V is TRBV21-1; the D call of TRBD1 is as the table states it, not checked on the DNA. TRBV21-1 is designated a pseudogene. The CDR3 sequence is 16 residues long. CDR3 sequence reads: CASSKRGRMDNQPQHF. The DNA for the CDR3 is TGTGCCAGCAGTAAGAGGGGACGGATGGACAATCAGCCCCAGCATTTT.

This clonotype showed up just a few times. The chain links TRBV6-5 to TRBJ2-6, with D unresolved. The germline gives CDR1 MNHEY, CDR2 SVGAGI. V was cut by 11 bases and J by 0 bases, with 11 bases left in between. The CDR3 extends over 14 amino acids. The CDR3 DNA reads TGTGCCGTCAGTTCGTCCTCTGGGGCCAACGTCCTGACTTTC. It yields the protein CAVSSSSGANVLTF.

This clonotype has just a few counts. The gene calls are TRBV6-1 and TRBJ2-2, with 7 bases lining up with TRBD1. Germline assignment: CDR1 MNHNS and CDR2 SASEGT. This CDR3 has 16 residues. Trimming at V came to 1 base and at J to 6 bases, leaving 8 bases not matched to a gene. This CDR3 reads CASSEETGIAAGELFF. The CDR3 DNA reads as TGTGCCAGCAGTGAAGAGACAGGGATTGCGGCCGGGGAGCTGTTTTTT.

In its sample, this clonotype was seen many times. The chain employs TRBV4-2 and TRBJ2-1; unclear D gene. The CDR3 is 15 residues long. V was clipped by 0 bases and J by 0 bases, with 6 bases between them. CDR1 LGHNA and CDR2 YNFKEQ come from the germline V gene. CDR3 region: CASSQDLGSYNEQFF. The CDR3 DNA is TGTGCCAGCAGCCAAGATTTGGGCTCCTACAATGAGCAGTTCTTC.